The present entry profiles one T cell receptor (beta chain) with its context. Its antigen is currently unknown. This record belongs to a study of T cells in narcolepsy. In the study overall: Healthy controls were enrolled alongside patients with narcolepsy type 1 or type 2.

Notes on the study in general: Autoreactive HCRT-specific and TRIB2-specific clonotypes were marked in same-patient CSF-versus-blood CD4+ comparisons. Reportedly, autoreactive clonotypes were serially detected in patients' blood but not controls'.

The method was immunoSEQ multiplex PCR; TCRdb's version includes in-frame clones alone and lacks a portion of them. The top ten clones hold 0.55% to 0.8% of a sample with some 30,000 clones, about four fifths of them seen once. This TCR was recovered from a human donor in good health. The material sequenced was memory (CD45RA-) CD4+ T cells from blood.

This CDR3 reads CASSPRALSTDTQYF. The CDR3 nucleotides are TGTGCCAGCTCACCACGGGCGCTCAGCACAGATACGCAGTATTTT. This chain joins TRBV18 and TRBJ2-3; D unresolved. This CDR3 has 15 residues. CDR1 and CDR2 from the germline V gene are KGHSH and LQKENI. With 1 base removed from V and 0 bases from J, the gap between germline ends came to 8 bases.